These T cell receptor beta chains were read from a single sample in a study of T cell responses to AZD1222 COVID-19 vaccine. TCRdb keeps only in-frame clones here, not all; method: immunoSEQ multiplex PCR. Of approximately 84,000 clones in the sample, approximately 92% are singletons; the top ten hold roughly 32%. The specimen comprised peripheral blood, sampled on day 0 of AZD1222 vaccination. The receptors shown here come from an adult in good health. CDR3s include the opening cysteine and the closing phenylalanine or tryptophan. The order of the fields is clone size, V gene, J gene, D gene, CDR3 DNA, CDR3 protein. The D gene is left open where the match is weak. Only some rows state a clone size, as once, few, many or a class for expanded clones.

>NA|TRBV10-3|TRBJ2-7|NA
TGTGCCATACGGGACGACCGAAACTACGAGCAGTACTTC
CAIRDDRNYEQYF
>NA|TRBV3-1/TRBV3-2|TRBJ1-4|NA
TGTGCCAGCAGCCTGAGGAATGAAAAACTGTTTTTT
CASSLRNEKLFF
>NA|TRBV6-4|TRBJ2-2|NA
TGTGCCAGCGCTCTAGCCGTGAACACCGGGGAGCTGTTTTTT
CASALAVNTGELFF
>NA|TRBV28|TRBJ2-5|NA
TGTGCCAGCAGTCAGTCCGGGGACCAAGAGACCCAGTACTTC
CASSQSGDQETQYF
>NA|TRBV25-1|TRBJ2-7|TRBD1
TGTGCCAGCAGTGATGACCAGGGACAGGGCTACGAGCAGTACTTC
CASSDDQGQGYEQYF
>NA|TRBV7-9|TRBJ2-1|TRBD2
TGTGCCAGCAGCCAGCCGGGACTAGGCCCCAATGAGCAGTTCTTC
CASSQPGLGPNEQFF
>NA|TRBV2|TRBJ1-1|NA
TGTGCCAGCAGTGGGACGGTAGGGTTCACTGAAGCTTTCTTT
CASSGTVGFTEAFF
>NA|TRBV6-6|TRBJ2-5|TRBD2
TGTGCCAGCAGTTACTATAATAGCGGGGAAGAGACCCAGTACTTC
CASSYYNSGEETQYF
>NA|TRBV6-6|TRBJ2-1|NA
TGTGCCAGCAGTTACCCTAGGGGGGGGAGTCGGGATGAGCAGTTCTTC
CASSYPRGGSRDEQFF
>NA|TRBV7-3|TRBJ2-2|NA
TGTGCCAGCCGAGGGATTAACACCGGGGAGCTGTTTTTT
CASRGINTGELFF
>NA|TRBV13|TRBJ2-3|NA
TGTGCCAGCAGCTTAGCGGTGACAGAACTCACAGATACGCAGTATTTT
CASSLAVTELTDTQYF
>NA|TRBV9|TRBJ1-1|NA
TGTGCCAGCAGCGTAGTTGGGGCGACGAACACTGAAGCTTTCTTT
CASSVVGATNTEAFF
>NA|TRBV10-1|TRBJ1-6|NA
TGCGCCAGCATCAAACGAGATAATAATTCACCCCTCCACTTT
CASIKRDNNSPLHF
>once|TRBV28|TRBJ2-1|TRBD1
TGTGCCAGCAGGGGCGGGACAGGGCTGGCAAATGAGCAGTTCTTC
CASRGGTGLANEQFF
>NA|TRBV28|TRBJ1-1|NA
TGTGCCAGCAGTACGACCATAAGAAGACTGAGGACTGAAGCTTTCTTT
CASSTTIRRLRTEAFF
>once|TRBV24-1|TRBJ2-2|NA
TGTGCCACCAGTGATGGGACGCCCGGGGAGCTGTTTTTT
CATSDGTPGELFF
>NA|TRBV12-3/TRBV12-4|TRBJ2-5|NA
TGTGCCAGCAGCCTCCAAGAGACCCAGTACTTC
CASSLQETQYF
>NA|TRBV28|TRBJ2-1|NA
TGTGCCAGCAGCATTGGGGGGAGTTCCTACAATGAGCAGTTCTTC
CASSIGGSSYNEQFF
>NA|TRBV19|TRBJ2-7|NA
TGTGCCAGTAGTATAGGGTGGGCGGAGAGCTCCTACGAGCAGTACTTC
CASSIGWAESSYEQYF
>NA|TRBV7-2|TRBJ2-7|NA
TGTGCCAGCAGCACACAACGAACAGGGGCGGGGGAGCAGTACTTC
CASSTQRTGAGEQYF
>once|TRBV23-1|TRBJ2-3|TRBD2
TGCGCCAGCAGTCAATCGCGGCGGGAGGCCAACACAGATACGCAGTATTTT
CASSQSRREANTDTQYF
>NA|TRBV11-3|TRBJ2-7|TRBD1
TGTGCCAGCAGCTTTGGTGGGACAGGGATTTCCGAGCAGTACTTC
CASSFGGTGISEQYF
>NA|TRBV24-1|TRBJ2-1|TRBD2
TGTGCCACCAGTGATGGCGGGAGCTCCTACAATGAGCAGTTCTTC
CATSDGGSSYNEQFF
>NA|TRBV5-1|TRBJ2-7|TRBD1
TGCGCCAGCAGGAATAGACAGGGTGATACCTACGAGCAGTACTTC
CASRNRQGDTYEQYF
>NA|TRBV6-4|TRBJ2-3|TRBD2
TGTGCCAGCAGCCCTAGCGGCGTCACAGATACGCAGTATTTT
CASSPSGVTDTQYF
>NA|TRBV7-9|TRBJ1-1|NA
TGTGCCAGCAGCTTGACCGGGGGAAACACTGAAGCTTTCTTT
CASSLTGGNTEAFF
>NA|TRBV5-1|TRBJ2-5|NA
TGCGCCAGCAGCTTGGCCCAAGAGACCCAGTACTTC
CASSLAQETQYF
>NA|TRBV10-3|TRBJ2-3|TRBD1
TGTGCCATCGAGGGAGGCAGGGGGCTCGCAGATACGCAGTATTTT
CAIEGGRGLADTQYF
>NA|TRBV19|TRBJ2-1|NA
TGTGCCAGTAGCCTCTCAATCGCTTATGAGCAGTTCTTC
CASSLSIAYEQFF
>NA|TRBV28|TRBJ1-1|TRBD1
TGTGCCAGCAGCCCAAGGGGGCGCATTATTGAAGCTTTCTTT
CASSPRGRIIEAFF
>NA|TRBV6-4|TRBJ2-3|TRBD1
TGTGCCAGCAGTGTCACAGGGGGGACAGATACGCAGTATTTT
CASSVTGGTDTQYF
>NA|TRBV2|TRBJ2-7|TRBD2
TGTGCCAGCAAATTGCTAGCGGGCAGCTCCTACGAGCAGTACTTC
CASKLLAGSSYEQYF
>NA|TRBV7-9|TRBJ1-1|NA
TGTGCCAGCAGCTTAGGGGGGGCTAGGAACACTGAAGCTTTCTTT
CASSLGGARNTEAFF
>NA|TRBV19|TRBJ1-1|NA
TGTGCCAGTAGATGGACAAGGGAAGGCACTGAAGCTTTCTTT
CASRWTREGTEAFF
>NA|TRBV7-2|TRBJ2-5|TRBD1
TGTGCCAGCAGCTTAGTCCCCGGGACAGCCCGTACTTACTTC
CASSLVPGTARTYF
>NA|TRBV28|TRBJ2-7|NA
TGTGCCAGCAGTTTACCCCTCTCTTCCTACGAGCAGTACTTC
CASSLPLSSYEQYF
>once|TRBV7-3|TRBJ2-2|NA
TGTGCCAGCAGCTCAGCAGGGGACAACACCGGGGAGCTGTTTTTT
CASSSAGDNTGELFF
>NA|TRBV5-1|TRBJ2-7|TRBD2
TGCGCCAGCAGCCCCGCGGGGAGCGGGAGGGCGAACGAGCAGTACTTC
CASSPAGSGRANEQYF
>once|TRBV2|TRBJ1-5|NA
TGTGCCAGCAGTGGCAGTTCGCGCAATCAGCCCCAGCATTTT
CASSGSSRNQPQHF
>once|TRBV5-4|TRBJ2-5|NA
TGTGCCAGCAGCTTGGACGGGGACTACCAAGAGACCCAGTACTTC
CASSLDGDYQETQYF
>NA|TRBV7-8|TRBJ2-3|TRBD2
TGTGCCAGCAGCCCCAACCCCGGACTAGCGGGAGGGCCCGCAGATACGCAGTATTTT
CASSPNPGLAGGPADTQYF
>NA|TRBV5-6|TRBJ2-7|TRBD2
TGTGCCAGCAGCCCTTTAGTAGGCGGGAGTATCGACGAGCAGTACTTC
CASSPLVGGSIDEQYF
>NA|TRBV7-8|TRBJ2-3|TRBD2
TGTGCCAGCAGCTTCAACCCAGCGGGAGTAGATACGCAGTATTTT
CASSFNPAGVDTQYF
>NA|TRBV2|TRBJ2-7|TRBD1
TGTGCCAGCAGCTCGGGACAGGGGGCCTACGAGCAGTACTTC
CASSSGQGAYEQYF
>once|TRBV7-9|TRBJ1-6|NA
TGTGCCAGCAGCTTAGACAGATATAATTCACCCCTCCACTTT
CASSLDRYNSPLHF
>NA|TRBV9|TRBJ2-1|TRBD2
TGTGCCAGCAGCGCCCCTAGCGGAAGCTCCTACAATGAGCAGTTCTTC
CASSAPSGSSYNEQFF